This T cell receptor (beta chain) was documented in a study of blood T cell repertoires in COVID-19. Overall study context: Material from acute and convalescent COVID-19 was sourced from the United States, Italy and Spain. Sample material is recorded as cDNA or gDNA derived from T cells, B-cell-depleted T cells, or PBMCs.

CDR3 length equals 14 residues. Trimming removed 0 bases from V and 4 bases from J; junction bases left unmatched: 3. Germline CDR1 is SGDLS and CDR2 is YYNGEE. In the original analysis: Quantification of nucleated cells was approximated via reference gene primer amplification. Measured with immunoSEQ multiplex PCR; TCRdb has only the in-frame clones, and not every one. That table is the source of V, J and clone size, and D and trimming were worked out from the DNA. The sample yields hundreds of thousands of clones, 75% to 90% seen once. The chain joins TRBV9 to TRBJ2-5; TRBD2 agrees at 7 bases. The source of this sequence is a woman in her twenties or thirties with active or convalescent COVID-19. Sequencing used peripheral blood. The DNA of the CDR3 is TGTGCCAGCAGCGTAGCGGGGGGTATAGAGACCCAGTACTTC. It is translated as CASSVAGGIETQYF. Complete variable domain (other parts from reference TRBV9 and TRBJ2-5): DSGVTQTPKHLITATGQRVTLRCSPRSGDLSVYWYQQSLDQGLQFLIQYYNGEERAKGNILERFSAQQFPDLHSELNLSSLELGDSALYFCASSVAGGIETQYFGPGTRLLVL.